Presented here are 32 T cell receptor beta chains from one specimen sequenced in a study of neurological immune-mediated disorders. TCRdb passed the 5' RACE reads through MiXCR, listing each CDR3 protein once. This table holds about 99,000 distinct CDR3 sequences, about 10% found once. Regarding time point: longitudinal time-point 3. Sequencing input: PBMCs. The receptor source for this set is a female donor with HTLV-1-associated myelopathy (HAM/TSP).

There are many counts of this clonotype. Relative to the germline gene, one junction end is altered; a read error may explain this. V is TRBV2 and J is TRBJ2-7; a possible D gene is TRBD1 (5 bases). Germline V gives CDR1 SNHLY, CDR2 FYNNEI. The CDR3 is made up of 11 amino acids. CDR3 region: CASREETDKYF. The CDR3 DNA is TGTGCCAGCAGGGAAGAGACAGACAAGTACTTC.

In this sample, this clonotype turned up many times. This chain uses TRBV10-3 with TRBJ2-3; TRBD1 might be the D (5 bases). The length of the CDR3 is 16 residues. V lost 5 bases and J 0 bases, leaving 15 bases between the germline ends. The germline CDR1 and CDR2 sequences are ENHRY and SYGVKD. This CDR3 reads CAISPWGIRSTDTQYF. CDR3 in DNA: TGTGCCATCAGTCCCTGGGGCATACGTAGCACAGATACGCAGTATTTT.

This clonotype has at least ten counts. V and J are TRBV20-1 and TRBJ2-7, with 9 bases that match TRBD1. With 3 bases clipped from V and 5 bases from J, the junction kept 5 bases outside the gene matches. The germline gives CDR1 DFQATT, CDR2 SNEGSKA (reference sequence). The CDR3 loop spans 13 amino acids. This CDR3 is CSARAGTGNEQYF. Here the CDR3 DNA reads TGCAGTGCTAGGGCCGGGACAGGGAACGAGCAGTACTTC.

This clonotype was seen at least ten times. The chain uses TRBV5-1 and TRBJ2-6; 8 nucleotides align to TRBD1. Germline CDR1 is SGHRS and CDR2 is YFSETQ. The length of the CDR3 is 18 residues. Trimming took 4 bases from V and 0 from J; bases not matched to a gene: 9. CDR3 in DNA: TGCGCCAGCAGCACCTCGGGACAGGTGAACTCTGGGGCCAACGTCCTGACTTTC. Residues: CASSTSGQVNSGANVLTF.

This clonotype was seen many times. The chain has TRBV10-3 and TRBJ2-1; 9 bases match TRBD1. The CDR3 is 13 amino acids. Trimming took 6 bases from V and 7 from J; bases not matched to a gene: 4. Germline V lookup: CDR1 ENHRY, CDR2 SYGVKD. This chain's CDR3 is CAIRQGAGNEQFF. The CDR3 DNA sequence: TGTGCCATCAGACAGGGGGCGGGGAATGAGCAGTTCTTC.

Ten or more counts support this clonotype. The rearrangement links TRBV7-9 to TRBJ2-7; 7 nucleotides align to TRBD1. The length of the CDR3 is 14 residues. CDR1 SEHNR and CDR2 FQNEAQ come from the germline V gene (reference sequence). The ends lost 4 bases at V and 6 bases at J; junction bases unmatched: 9. This chain's CDR3 is CASSYTRQGAEQYF. The CDR3, as DNA: TGTGCCAGCAGCTACACAAGACAGGGAGCCGAGCAGTACTTC.

There are many counts of this clonotype. The rearrangement uses TRBV5-1 and TRBJ1-6, with a possible D match to TRBD1 (5 bases). Germline-derived CDR1 and CDR2 are SGHRS and YFSETQ. The CDR3 spans 17 residues. The V end lost 0 bases, the J end lost 3 bases, and 13 bases lay between the germline ends. The CDR3 DNA reads as TGCGCCAGCAGCTTGGTTCAGGGAGAGGACTATAATTCACCCCTCCACTTT. This gives the protein CASSLVQGEDYNSPLHF.

The sample holds many counts of this clonotype. The V call is TRBV24-1, the J call TRBJ2-5; D gene uncertain. The germline CDR1 and CDR2 sequences are KGHDR and SFDVKD. This CDR3 region has 12 residues. The germline V and J ends were trimmed by 2 bases and 5 bases, with 5 bases remaining between them. CDR3 region: CATSDYGETQYF. CDR3 in DNA: TGTGCCACCAGTGATTATGGCGAGACCCAGTACTTC.

Turning to this clonotype: Given a much more abundant clone one base away, this may be a read error. The gene calls are TRBV20-1 and TRBJ2-4; a possible D gene is TRBD2 (5 bases). The CDR3 has 13 residues. Trimming removed 8 bases at V and 0 bases at J, with 11 bases between. Germline CDR1 DFQATT, CDR2 SNEGSKA (reference sequence). CDR3 bases: TGCAGTACACCGGGGATAGCCAAAAACATTCAGTACTTC. The encoded protein is CSTPGIAKNIQYF.

There are many counts of this clonotype. The rearrangement links TRBV11-2 to TRBJ2-7; 8 nucleotides line up with TRBD2. Germline V lookup: CDR1 SGHAT, CDR2 FQNNGV. The CDR3 consists of 14 residues. Trimming cost V 5 bases and J 4 bases; bases outside gene matches: 7. The CDR3 coding sequence is TGTGCCAGCAGCCAGCAGCGGGGGAATTACGAGCAGTACTTC. Encoded protein: CASSQQRGNYEQYF.

The rearrangement uses TRBV5-1 and TRBJ2-5; D is undetermined. The CDR3 contains 15 residues. In germline, CDR1 is SGHRS, CDR2 YFSETQ. Trimming left V 0 bases short and J 5 bases short, with 14 bases between. CDR3 sequence reads: CASSLGLRNGETQYF. In DNA, the CDR3 is TGCGCCAGCAGCTTGGGTCTGAGGAACGGGGAGACCCAGTACTTC.

This clonotype was recorded at least ten times. The chain recombines TRBV20-1 with TRBJ2-1; D may be TRBD2 (6 bases). V lost 1 base and J lost 10, with 17 bases in between. The CDR3 sequence is 14 residues long. Germline V gene lookup returns CDR1 DFQATT and CDR2 SNEGSKA (reference sequence). The DNA for the CDR3 is TGCAGTGCTAGAGCTATCACTGGTGGGAGGGAGCAGTTCTTC. Translated, it gives CSARAITGGREQFF.

This clonotype has at least ten counts. The V and J genes are TRBV20-1 and TRBJ1-1, with 8 bases lining up with TRBD1. The CDR3 has 13 residues. Trimming took 0 bases from V and 12 from J; bases not matched to a gene: 9. Germline values: CDR1 DFQATT, CDR2 SNEGSKA (reference sequence). The CDR3 reads CSARERTGIETFF. The CDR3 bases are TGCAGTGCTAGAGAGAGGACAGGGATCGAGACTTTCTTT.

This clonotype was found many times. This rearrangement joins TRBV5-1 to TRBJ2-2, with a tentative D call TRBD1 (6 bases). Germline assignment: CDR1 SGHRS and CDR2 YFSETQ. Trimming left V 3 bases short and J 1 base short, with 10 bases between. The CDR3 length is 15 residues. The CDR3 DNA reads TGCGCCAGCAGCTGGGGGACAAAGAACACCGGGGAGCTGTTTTTT. Its protein is CASSWGTKNTGELFF.

This clonotype appeared many times. The genes are TRBV20-1 and TRBJ2-7; D is perhaps TRBD2 (6 bases). This CDR3 comprises 15 residues. CDR1 and CDR2 (germline): DFQATT, SNEGSKA (reference sequence). Trimming shortened V by 0 bases and J by 6 bases, and 18 bases separated the two germline ends. The CDR3: CSARDRRRGLGEQYF. CDR3 DNA: TGCAGTGCTAGAGATAGGCGTCGGGGGTTAGGCGAGCAGTACTTC.

The table lists this clonotype with many counts. The rearrangement uses TRBV4-1 and TRBJ2-2, with 10 bases identical to TRBD2. With 5 bases clipped from V and 8 bases from J, the junction kept 2 bases outside the gene matches. CDR3 length equals 13 residues. Germline CDR1 and CDR2: MGHRA and YSYEKL. DNA for the CDR3: TGCGCCAGCAGCTCGGGACTAGCGGGGGAGCTGTTTTTT. Translating gives CASSSGLAGELFF.

This clonotype was picked up a small number of times. V usage is TRBV20-1 and J usage is TRBJ2-7; D may match TRBD1 or TRBD2 (6 bases each). V was trimmed by 2 bases and J by 1 base, leaving 12 bases between them. The CDR3 length is 14 residues. Per the germline V gene, CDR1 is DFQATT and CDR2 is SNEGSKA (reference sequence). CDR3 sequence: CSARPGGPSYEQYF. The CDR3 DNA reads as TGCAGTGCTAGACCCGGGGGCCCTTCCTACGAGCAGTACTTC.

This clonotype has ten or more counts. This chain connects TRBV20-1 to TRBJ1-1; possible D gene TRBD1, 5 bases. The CDR3 length is 11 residues. Germline CDR1 DFQATT, CDR2 SNEGSKA (reference sequence). Trimming shortened V by 0 bases and J by 10 bases, and 9 bases separated the two germline ends. CDR3: CSAREGGTAFF. The CDR3 coding sequence is TGCAGTGCTAGAGAGGGGGGGACAGCTTTCTTT.

This clonotype was recorded at least ten times. The chain has TRBV9 and TRBJ1-1; the D is unclear. This CDR3 comprises 12 residues. Trimming removed 4 bases from V and 8 bases from J, with 12 bases in between. The V gene's germline CDR1 is SGDLS and CDR2 YYNGEE. The CDR3 protein is CASSRFEREAFF. DNA for the CDR3: TGTGCCAGCAGCCGCTTTGAACGAGAAGCTTTCTTT.

This clonotype was counted at least ten times. V is TRBV12-2 and J is TRBJ1-1. TRBV12-2 is flagged as a pseudogene. The CDR3 loop spans 10 amino acids. The CDR3 coding sequence is TGTGCAAGTCGCTTAGAGGGAGCTTTCTTT. Translation gives CASRLEGAFF.

This clonotype was counted at least ten times. This sequence joins TRBV28 and TRBJ2-7; tentatively, D is TRBD1 (6 bases). The CDR3 is made up of 14 amino acids. In germline, CDR1 is MDHEN, CDR2 SYDVKM. V was shortened by 3 bases and J by 4 bases, with 13 bases between the two germline ends. This CDR3 is CASSLIWTAYEQYF. The CDR3 coding sequence is TGTGCCAGCAGTTTGATTTGGACAGCTTACGAGCAGTACTTC.

As for this clonotype: A junction end diverges from the germline sequence, so it may reflect a read error. This sequence joins TRBV11-3 and TRBJ2-7; unclear D gene. Germline V lookup: CDR1 SGHNT, CDR2 YENEEA. The CDR3 consists of 13 residues. The CDR3 DNA reads TGTGCTAGCAGCTTTTACAACTCCTACGAGCAGTACTTC. Translation gives CASSFYNSYEQYF.

As for this clonotype: This likely comes from a read error, as the CDR3 has no conserved phenylalanine or tryptophan at its end. No DNA is shown, since the ends of the CDR3 on it are uncertain; the CDR3 is the one TCRdb lists. V usage is TRBV27 and J usage is TRBJ2-7; TRBD2, the D gene given by the table, was not confirmed from the DNA. Germline-derived CDR1 and CDR2 are MNHEY and SMNVEV (reference sequence). With termini counted, the CDR3 has 14 amino acids. CDR3: CASSWSSRTYEQHL.

This clonotype was seen at least ten times. The rearrangement joins TRBV6-5 to TRBJ2-7, with 10 bases that match TRBD1. V shed 0 bases, J shed 2 bases, and the junction held 4 bases outside the gene matches. The germline gives CDR1 MNHEY, CDR2 SVGAGI. This CDR3 is 16 amino acids long. The CDR3 sequence is CASSYSSGTGAYEQYF. Here the CDR3 DNA reads TGTGCCAGCAGTTACTCGTCCGGGACAGGGGCCTACGAGCAGTACTTC.

Ten or more counts support this clonotype. The chain has TRBV29-1 and TRBJ1-1; TRBD1 aligns across 7 bases. Germline V gives CDR1 SQVTM, CDR2 ANQGSEA. The ends lost 7 bases at V and 0 bases at J; junction bases unmatched: 5. The CDR3 is made up of 13 amino acids. CDR3 sequence reads: CSGVGQLNTEAFF. Here the CDR3 DNA reads TGCAGCGGCGTGGGACAGCTGAACACTGAAGCTTTCTTT.

This clonotype was counted ten times or more. V is TRBV5-4 and J is TRBJ2-7, with 10 bases lining up with TRBD1. After removal of 5 bases from V and 5 bases from J, the junction contained 10 bases not matched to a gene. This CDR3 contains 15 residues. The germline V gene has CDR1 SGHNT and CDR2 YYREEE (reference sequence). In DNA form, the CDR3 reads TGTGCCAGCAGTTCGCCGGGACAGGGGATCCACGAGCAGTACTTC. It specifies CASSSPGQGIHEQYF.

The rearrangement links TRBV20-1 to TRBJ1-1, with D unresolved. Germline V gene data show CDR1 as DFQATT and CDR2 as SNEGSKA (reference sequence). This CDR3 has 13 residues. Trimming took 6 bases from V and 1 from J, leaving 12 bases between them. This CDR3 is CSALSGRNTEAFF. As DNA, the CDR3 is TGCAGTGCCCTCTCCGGCAGGAACACTGAAGCTTTCTTT.

On this clonotype itself: A much larger clone differs by one base, so this may be a read error. The V and J genes are TRBV5-6 and TRBJ2-5, with D tentatively TRBD2 (5 bases). The germline V gene has CDR1 SGHDT and CDR2 YYEEEE. The CDR3 covers 12 residues. The CDR3 here is CASSLLGENQYF. CDR3 DNA sequence: TGTGCCAGCAGCCTTTTGGGAGAGAACCAGTACTTC.

Ten or more counts support this clonotype. The chain carries TRBV6-2 or TRBV6-3 and TRBJ2-5, with 9 bases fitting TRBD1. This CDR3 comprises 15 residues. V shed 1 base, J shed 2 bases, and the junction held 2 bases outside the gene matches. Per germline, CDR1 MNHEY and CDR2 SVGEGT. In nucleotides, the CDR3 is TGTGCCAGCAGTTACTGGGGGACAGGGCAAGAGACCCAGTACTTC. This sequence encodes CASSYWGTGQETQYF.

Ten or more counts support this clonotype. V and J are TRBV20-1 and TRBJ2-2; 11 bases line up with TRBD1. With 0 bases clipped from V and 6 bases from J, the junction kept 0 bases outside the gene matches. The CDR3 runs to 14 residues. The germline gives CDR1 DFQATT, CDR2 SNEGSKA (reference sequence). The CDR3 bases are TGCAGTGCTAGAGAGGGACAGGGGGCCGGGGAGCTGTTTTTT. It codes for CSAREGQGAGELFF.

This clonotype appeared many times. The V and J genes are TRBV5-1 and TRBJ2-7; D gene unclear. CDR1 is SGHRS and CDR2 is YFSETQ in the germline V gene. This CDR3 is 12 amino acids long. The V end lost 4 bases, the J end lost 6 bases, and 11 bases lay between the germline ends. The CDR3 DNA follows: TGCGCCAGCAGCAACCTGACTGCCGAGCAGTACTTC. This encodes CASSNLTAEQYF.

The rearrangement uses TRBV19 and TRBJ1-2; D is ambiguous. The V gene lost 5 bases and the J gene lost 4 bases, with 17 bases spanning the gap. In germline, CDR1 is LNHDA, CDR2 SQIVND (reference sequence). This CDR3 contains 15 residues. The CDR3 is CASSPRVIRSYGYTF. The DNA for the CDR3 is TGTGCCAGTAGTCCAAGGGTTATAAGGAGCTATGGCTACACCTTC.